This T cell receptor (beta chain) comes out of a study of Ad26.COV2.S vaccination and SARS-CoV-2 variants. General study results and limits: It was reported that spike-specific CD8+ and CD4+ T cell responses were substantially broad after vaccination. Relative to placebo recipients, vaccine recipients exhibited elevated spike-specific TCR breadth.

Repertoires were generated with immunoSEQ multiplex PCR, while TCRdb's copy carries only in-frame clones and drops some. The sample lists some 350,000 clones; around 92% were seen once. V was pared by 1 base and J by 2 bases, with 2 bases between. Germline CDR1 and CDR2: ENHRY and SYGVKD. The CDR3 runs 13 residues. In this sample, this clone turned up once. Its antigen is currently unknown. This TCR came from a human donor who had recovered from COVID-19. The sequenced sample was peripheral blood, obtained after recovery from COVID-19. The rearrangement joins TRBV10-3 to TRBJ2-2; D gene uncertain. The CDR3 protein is CAISELNTGELFF. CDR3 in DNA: TGTGCCATCAGTGAGTTAAACACCGGGGAGCTGTTTTTT.